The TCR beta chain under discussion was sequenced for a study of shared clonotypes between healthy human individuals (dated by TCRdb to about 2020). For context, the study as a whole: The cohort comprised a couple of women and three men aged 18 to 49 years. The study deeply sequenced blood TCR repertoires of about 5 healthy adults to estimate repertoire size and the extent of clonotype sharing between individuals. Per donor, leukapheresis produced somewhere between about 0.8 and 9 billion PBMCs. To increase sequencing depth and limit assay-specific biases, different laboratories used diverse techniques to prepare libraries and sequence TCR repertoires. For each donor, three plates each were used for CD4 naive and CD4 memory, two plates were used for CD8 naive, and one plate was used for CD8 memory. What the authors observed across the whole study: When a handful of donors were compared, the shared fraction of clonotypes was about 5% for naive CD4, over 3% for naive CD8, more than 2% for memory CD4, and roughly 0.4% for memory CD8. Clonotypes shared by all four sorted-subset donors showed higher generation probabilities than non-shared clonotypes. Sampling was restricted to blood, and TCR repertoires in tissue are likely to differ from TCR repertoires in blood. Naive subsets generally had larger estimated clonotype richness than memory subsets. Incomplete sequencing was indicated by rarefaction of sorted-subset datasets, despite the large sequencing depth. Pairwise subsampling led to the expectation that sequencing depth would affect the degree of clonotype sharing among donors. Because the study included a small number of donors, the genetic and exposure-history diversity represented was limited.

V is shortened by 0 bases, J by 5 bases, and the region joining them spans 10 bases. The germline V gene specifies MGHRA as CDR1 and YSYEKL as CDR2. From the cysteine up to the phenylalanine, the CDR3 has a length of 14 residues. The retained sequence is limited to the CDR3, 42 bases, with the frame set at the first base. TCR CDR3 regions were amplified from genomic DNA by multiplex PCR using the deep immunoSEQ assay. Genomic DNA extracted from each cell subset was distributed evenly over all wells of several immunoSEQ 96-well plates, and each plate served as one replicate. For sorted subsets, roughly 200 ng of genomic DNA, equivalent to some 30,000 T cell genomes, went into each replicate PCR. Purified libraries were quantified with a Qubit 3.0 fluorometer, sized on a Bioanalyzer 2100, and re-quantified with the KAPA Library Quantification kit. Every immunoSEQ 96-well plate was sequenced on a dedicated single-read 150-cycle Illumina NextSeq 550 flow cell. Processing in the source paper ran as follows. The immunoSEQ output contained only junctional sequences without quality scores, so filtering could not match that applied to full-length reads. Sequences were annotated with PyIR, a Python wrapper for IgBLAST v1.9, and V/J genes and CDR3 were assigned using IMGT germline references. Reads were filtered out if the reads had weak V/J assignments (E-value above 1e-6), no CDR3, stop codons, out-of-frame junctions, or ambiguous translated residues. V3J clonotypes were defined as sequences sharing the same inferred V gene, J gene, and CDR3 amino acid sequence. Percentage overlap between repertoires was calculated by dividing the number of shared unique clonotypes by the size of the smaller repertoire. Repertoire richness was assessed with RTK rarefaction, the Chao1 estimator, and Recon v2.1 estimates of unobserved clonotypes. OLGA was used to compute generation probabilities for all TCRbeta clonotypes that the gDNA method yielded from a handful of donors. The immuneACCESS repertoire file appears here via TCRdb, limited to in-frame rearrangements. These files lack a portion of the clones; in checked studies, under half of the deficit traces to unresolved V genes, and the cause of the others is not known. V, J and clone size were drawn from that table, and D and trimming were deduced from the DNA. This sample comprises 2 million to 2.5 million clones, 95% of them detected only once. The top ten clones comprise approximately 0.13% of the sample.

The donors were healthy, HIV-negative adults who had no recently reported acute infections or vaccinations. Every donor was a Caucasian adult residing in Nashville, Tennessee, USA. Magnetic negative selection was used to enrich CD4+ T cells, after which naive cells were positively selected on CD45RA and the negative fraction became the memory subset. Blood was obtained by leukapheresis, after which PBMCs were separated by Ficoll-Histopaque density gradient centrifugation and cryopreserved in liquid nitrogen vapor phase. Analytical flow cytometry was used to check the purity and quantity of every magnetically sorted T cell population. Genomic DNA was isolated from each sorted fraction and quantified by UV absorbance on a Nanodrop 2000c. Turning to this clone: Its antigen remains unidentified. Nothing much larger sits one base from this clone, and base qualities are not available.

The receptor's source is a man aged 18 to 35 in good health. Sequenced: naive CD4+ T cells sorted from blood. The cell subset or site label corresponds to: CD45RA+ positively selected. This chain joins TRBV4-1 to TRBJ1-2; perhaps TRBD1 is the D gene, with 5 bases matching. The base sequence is TGCGCCAGCAGCCAAGATTCACAGGCTTATGGCTACACCTTC. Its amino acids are CASSQDSQAYGYTF.